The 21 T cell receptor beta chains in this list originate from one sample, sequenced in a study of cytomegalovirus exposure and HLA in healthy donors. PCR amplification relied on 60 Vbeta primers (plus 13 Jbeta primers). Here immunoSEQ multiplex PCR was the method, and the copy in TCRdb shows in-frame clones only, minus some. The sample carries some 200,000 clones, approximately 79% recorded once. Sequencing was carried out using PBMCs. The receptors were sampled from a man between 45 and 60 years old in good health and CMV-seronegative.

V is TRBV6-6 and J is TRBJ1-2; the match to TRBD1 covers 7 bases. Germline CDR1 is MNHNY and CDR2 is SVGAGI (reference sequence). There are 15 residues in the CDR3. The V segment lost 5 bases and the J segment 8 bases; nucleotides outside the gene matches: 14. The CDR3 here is CASSQATGTMRGYTF. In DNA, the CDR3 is TGTGCCAGCAGTCAAGCGACAGGGACCATGAGGGGCTACACCTTC.

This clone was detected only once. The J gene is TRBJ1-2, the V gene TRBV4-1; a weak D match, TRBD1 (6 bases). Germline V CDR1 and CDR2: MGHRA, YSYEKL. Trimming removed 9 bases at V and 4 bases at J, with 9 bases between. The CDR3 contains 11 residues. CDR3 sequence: CASRDIYGYTF. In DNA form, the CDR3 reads TGCGCCAGTCGGGACATCTATGGCTACACCTTC.

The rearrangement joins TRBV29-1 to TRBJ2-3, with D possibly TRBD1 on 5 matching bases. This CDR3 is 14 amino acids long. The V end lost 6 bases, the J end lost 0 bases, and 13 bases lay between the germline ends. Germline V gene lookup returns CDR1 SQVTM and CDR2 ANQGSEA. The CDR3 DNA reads TGCAGCGTCGCCGGACAAACTAGCACAGATACGCAGTATTTT. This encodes CSVAGQTSTDTQYF.

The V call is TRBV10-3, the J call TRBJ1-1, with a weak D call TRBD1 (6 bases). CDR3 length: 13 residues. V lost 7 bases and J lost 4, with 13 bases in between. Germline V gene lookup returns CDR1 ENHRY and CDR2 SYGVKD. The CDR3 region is CAITREGVTEAFF. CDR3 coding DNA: TGTGCCATCACTAGAGAGGGGGTCACTGAAGCTTTCTTT.

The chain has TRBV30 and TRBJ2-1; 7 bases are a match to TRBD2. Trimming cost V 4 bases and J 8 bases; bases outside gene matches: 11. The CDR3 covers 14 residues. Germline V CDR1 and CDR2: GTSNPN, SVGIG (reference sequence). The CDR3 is CAWTLAGGSDEQFF. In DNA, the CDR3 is TGTGCCTGGACCCTGGCCGGGGGGTCAGATGAGCAGTTCTTC.

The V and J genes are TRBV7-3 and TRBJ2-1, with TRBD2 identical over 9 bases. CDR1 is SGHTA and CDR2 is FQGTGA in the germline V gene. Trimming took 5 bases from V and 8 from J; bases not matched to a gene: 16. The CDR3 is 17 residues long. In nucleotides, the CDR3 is TGTGCCAGCAGCCCCAATACCGGGACTAGCCCGGTCCATGAGCAGTTCTTC. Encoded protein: CASSPNTGTSPVHEQFF.

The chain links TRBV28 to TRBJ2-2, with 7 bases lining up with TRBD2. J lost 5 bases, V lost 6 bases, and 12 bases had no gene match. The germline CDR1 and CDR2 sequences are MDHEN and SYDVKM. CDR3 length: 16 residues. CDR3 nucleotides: TGTGCCAGCAGGGGGTTGACTAGCAACAGAACCGGGGAGCTGTTTTTT. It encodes CASRGLTSNRTGELFF.

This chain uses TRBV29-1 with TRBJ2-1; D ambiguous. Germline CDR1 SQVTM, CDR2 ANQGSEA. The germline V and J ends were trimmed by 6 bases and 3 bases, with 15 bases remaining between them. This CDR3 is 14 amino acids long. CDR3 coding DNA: TGCAGCGTGGTAACACCCGAGCGCTACAATGAGCAGTTCTTC. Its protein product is CSVVTPERYNEQFF.

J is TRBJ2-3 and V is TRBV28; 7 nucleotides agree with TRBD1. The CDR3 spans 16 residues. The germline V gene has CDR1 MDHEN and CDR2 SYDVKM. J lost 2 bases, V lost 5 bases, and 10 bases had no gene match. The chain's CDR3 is CASSLRQGMTTDTQYF. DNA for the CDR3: TGTGCCAGCAGTCTCAGACAGGGTATGACCACAGATACGCAGTATTTT.

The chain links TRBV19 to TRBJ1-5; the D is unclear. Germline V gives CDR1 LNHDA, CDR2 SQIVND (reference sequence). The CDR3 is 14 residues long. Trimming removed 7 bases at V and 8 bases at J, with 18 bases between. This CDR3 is CASMADRGGKPQHF. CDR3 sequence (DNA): TGTGCCAGTATGGCCGATCGAGGCGGAAAGCCCCAGCATTTT.

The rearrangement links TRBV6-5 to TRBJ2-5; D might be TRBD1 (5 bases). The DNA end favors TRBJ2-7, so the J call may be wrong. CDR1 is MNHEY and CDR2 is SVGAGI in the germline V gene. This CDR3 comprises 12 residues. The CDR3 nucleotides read TGTGCCAGCTACCGACAGCCCTACGAGCAGTACTTC. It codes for CASYRQPYEQYF.

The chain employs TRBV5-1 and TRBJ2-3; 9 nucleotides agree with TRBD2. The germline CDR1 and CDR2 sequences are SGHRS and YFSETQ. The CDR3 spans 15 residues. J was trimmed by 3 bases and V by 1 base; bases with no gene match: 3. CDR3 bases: TGCGCCAGCAGCTTGCCTAGCGGGACAACAGATACGCAGTATTTT. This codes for CASSLPSGTTDTQYF.

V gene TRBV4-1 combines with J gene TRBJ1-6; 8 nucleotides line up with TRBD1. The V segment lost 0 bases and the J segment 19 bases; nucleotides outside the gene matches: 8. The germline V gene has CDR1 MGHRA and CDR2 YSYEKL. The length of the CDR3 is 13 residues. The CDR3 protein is CASSQDRDRGPHF. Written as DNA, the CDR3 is TGCGCCAGCAGCCAAGATAGAGACAGGGGCCCTCACTTT.

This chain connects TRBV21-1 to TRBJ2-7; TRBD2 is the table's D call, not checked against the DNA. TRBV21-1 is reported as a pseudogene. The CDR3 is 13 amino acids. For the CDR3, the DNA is TGTGCCAGCAAACGGGTAGTTTCCTACGAGCAGTACTTC. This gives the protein CASKRVVSYEQYF.

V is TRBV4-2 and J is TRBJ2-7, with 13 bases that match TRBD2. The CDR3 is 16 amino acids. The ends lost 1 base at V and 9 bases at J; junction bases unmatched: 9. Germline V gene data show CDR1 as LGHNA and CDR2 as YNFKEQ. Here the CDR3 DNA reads TGTGCCAGCAGCCAAGGCTCAGGACTAGCGGGAGTAAGGCAGTACTTC. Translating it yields CASSQGSGLAGVRQYF.

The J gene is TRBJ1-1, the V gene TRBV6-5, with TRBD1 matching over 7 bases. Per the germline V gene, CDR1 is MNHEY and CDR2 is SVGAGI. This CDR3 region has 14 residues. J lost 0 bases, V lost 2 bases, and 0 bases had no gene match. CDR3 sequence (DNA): TGTGCCAGCAGTTACGACAGGGTGAACACTGAAGCTTTCTTT. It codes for CASSYDRVNTEAFF.

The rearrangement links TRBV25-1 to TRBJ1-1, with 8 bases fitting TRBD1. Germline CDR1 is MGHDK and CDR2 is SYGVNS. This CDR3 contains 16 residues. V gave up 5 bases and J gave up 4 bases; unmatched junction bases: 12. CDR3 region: CASSHPFRTGRTEAFF. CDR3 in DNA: TGTGCCAGCAGTCACCCTTTTAGGACAGGGCGCACTGAAGCTTTCTTT.

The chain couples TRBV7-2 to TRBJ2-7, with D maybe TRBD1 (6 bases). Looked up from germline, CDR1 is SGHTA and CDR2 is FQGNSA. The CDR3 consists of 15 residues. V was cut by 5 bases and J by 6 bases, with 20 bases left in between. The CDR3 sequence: CASSASSGTLSEQYF. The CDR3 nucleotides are TGTGCCAGCAGCGCGTCCTCCGGGACATTATCCGAGCAGTACTTC.

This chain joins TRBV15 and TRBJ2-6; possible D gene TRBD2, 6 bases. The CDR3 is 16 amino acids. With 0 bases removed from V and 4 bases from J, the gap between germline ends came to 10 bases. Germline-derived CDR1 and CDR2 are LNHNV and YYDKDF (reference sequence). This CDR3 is CATSRDHGGGANVLTF. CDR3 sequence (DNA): TGTGCCACCAGCAGAGATCATGGAGGGGGGGCCAACGTCCTGACTTTC.

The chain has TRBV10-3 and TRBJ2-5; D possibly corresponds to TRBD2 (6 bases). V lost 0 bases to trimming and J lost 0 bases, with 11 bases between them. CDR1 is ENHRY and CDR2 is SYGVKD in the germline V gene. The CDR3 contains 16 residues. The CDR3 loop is CAISESAGRDQETQYF. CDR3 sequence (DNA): TGTGCCATCAGTGAGTCTGCGGGACGCGACCAAGAGACCCAGTACTTC.

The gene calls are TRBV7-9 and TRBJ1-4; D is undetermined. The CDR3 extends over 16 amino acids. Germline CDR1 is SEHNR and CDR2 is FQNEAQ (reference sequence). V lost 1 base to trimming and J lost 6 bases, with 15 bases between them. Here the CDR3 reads CASSLGTKAPDEKLFF. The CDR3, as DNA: TGTGCCAGCAGCTTAGGTACGAAAGCGCCGGATGAAAAACTGTTTTTT.